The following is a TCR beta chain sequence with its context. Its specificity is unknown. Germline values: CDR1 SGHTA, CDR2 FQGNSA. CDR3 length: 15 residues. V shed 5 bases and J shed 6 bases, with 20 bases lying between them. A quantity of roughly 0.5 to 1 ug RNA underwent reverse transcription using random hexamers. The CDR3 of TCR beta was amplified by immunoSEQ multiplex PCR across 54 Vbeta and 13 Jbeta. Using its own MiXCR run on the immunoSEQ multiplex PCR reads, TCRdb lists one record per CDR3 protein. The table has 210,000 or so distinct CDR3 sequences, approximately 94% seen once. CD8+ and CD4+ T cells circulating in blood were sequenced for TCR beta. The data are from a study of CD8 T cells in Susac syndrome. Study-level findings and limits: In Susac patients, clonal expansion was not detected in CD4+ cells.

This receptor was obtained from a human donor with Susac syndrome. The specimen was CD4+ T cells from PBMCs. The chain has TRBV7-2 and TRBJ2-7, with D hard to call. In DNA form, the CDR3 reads TGTGCCAGCAGCCCCCCGGACCGTTCAGAACTCGAGCAGTACTTC. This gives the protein CASSPPDRSELEQYF.